This TCR beta chain comes out of a study of Ad26.COV2.S vaccination and SARS-CoV-2 variants. Overall study: Vaccine-arm donor from the placebo-controlled COV1001 Ad26.COV2.S trial. Dosing was one shot or two shots 56 days apart.

As regards this clone: Its antigen is still unknown.

Noted treatment: roughly 20 received Ad26.COV2.S at low or high dose, single or two shots; 5 received placebo; per-sample allocation not given. It was on day 63 after the first vaccine or placebo injection that samples were taken. Profiled with immunoSEQ multiplex PCR; TCRdb holds only in-frame clones, not every one. The data hold fewer than 500,000 clones, with over 75% observed a single time. V shed 4 bases, J shed 7 bases, and the junction held 11 bases outside the gene matches. CDR1 and CDR2 (germline): LGHDT, YNNKEL (reference sequence). CDR3 size: 16 residues. Study-level points and caveats: Spike-specific responses of CD8+ and CD4+ T cells were reported to display substantial breadth after vaccination.

The receptor was isolated from a person aged 18 to 65 who received the Ad26.COV2.S COVID-19 vaccine or a placebo. The sample consisted of peripheral blood, taken in a trial of Ad26.COV2.S vaccine versus placebo. The chain uses TRBV3-1 (or the pseudogene TRBV3-2) and TRBJ2-3, with 10 bases matching TRBD2. CDR3 sequence reads: CASSRTLAGVPYTQYF. CDR3 coding DNA: TGTGCCAGCAGCCGCACCCTAGCGGGAGTTCCTTATACGCAGTATTTT.